This is a list of T cell receptor beta chains from one sample in a study of blood T cell repertoires in COVID-19. Assay: immunoSEQ multiplex PCR; the TCRdb copy retains only in-frame clones and omits some. The sample holds roughly 25,000 clones; 65% to 90% are singletons and the top ten take less than 8.5%. Sequenced input: peripheral blood. Every receptor here comes from a man aged 70-80 years with acute or convalescent COVID-19. Each CDR3 is given with its conserved first and last residue. Fields, in order: CDR3 DNA, CDR3 protein, V gene, D gene, clone size, J gene. A D gene is named only where the DNA matches it firmly. Some rows mark clone size as missing; the rest say once, few, many or name a class of expanded clone.

cdr3_nt: TGCGCCAGCAGCCATATGGACAGCTACAATGAGCAGTTCTTC
cdr3_aa: CASSHMDSYNEQFF
v_call: TRBV4-3
d_call: NA
clone_size: NA
j_call: TRBJ2-1

cdr3_nt: TGTGCCAGCAGTGAACCCCGGGGGGGGCTCCCAGGAACCGGGGAGCTGTTTTTT
cdr3_aa: CASSEPRGGLPGTGELFF
v_call: TRBV6-1
d_call: TRBD2
clone_size: NA
j_call: TRBJ2-2

cdr3_nt: TGTGCCACCAGCAGAGTAATGGGGACAGGCAGCTACACCTTC
cdr3_aa: CATSRVMGTGSYTF
v_call: TRBV15
d_call: TRBD1
clone_size: NA
j_call: TRBJ1-2

cdr3_nt: TGTGCCAGTCGAAAGGGGGCGAGTGGCTACGAGCAGTACTTC
cdr3_aa: CASRKGASGYEQYF
v_call: TRBV19
d_call: TRBD1
clone_size: NA
j_call: TRBJ2-7

cdr3_nt: TGCAGCGTTCGGATAGGGGGACAGAATAATTCACCCCTCCACTTT
cdr3_aa: CSVRIGGQNNSPLHF
v_call: TRBV29-1
d_call: TRBD1
clone_size: NA
j_call: TRBJ1-6

cdr3_nt: TGTGCCAGCAGTTATTCTCCGGGACAGGGGTCCAAAAACATTCAGTACTTC
cdr3_aa: CASSYSPGQGSKNIQYF
v_call: TRBV6-2/TRBV6-3
d_call: TRBD1
clone_size: NA
j_call: TRBJ2-4

cdr3_nt: TGTGCCAGCAGCGTAACAGCGGGGGGTGTTGCGTACCAAGAGACCCAGTACTTC
cdr3_aa: CASSVTAGGVAYQETQYF
v_call: TRBV9
d_call: TRBD2
clone_size: NA
j_call: TRBJ2-5

cdr3_nt: TGTGCCAGCAGTTACGAGGGGGTCTCTGGAAACACCATATATTTT
cdr3_aa: CASSYEGVSGNTIYF
v_call: TRBV6-5
d_call: NA
clone_size: NA
j_call: TRBJ1-3

cdr3_nt: TGTGCCAGCAGCATTCGACAGTCTCGGGGCTACACCTTC
cdr3_aa: CASSIRQSRGYTF
v_call: TRBV7-2
d_call: NA
clone_size: NA
j_call: TRBJ1-2

cdr3_nt: TGTGCCAGCTCACCACGTGCCGACAAGTCCTACTCTGGAAACACCATATATTTT
cdr3_aa: CASSPRADKSYSGNTIYF
v_call: TRBV18
d_call: NA
clone_size: NA
j_call: TRBJ1-3

cdr3_nt: TGTGCCAGCAGTTACTCGAGGGACGAGCAGTACTTC
cdr3_aa: CASSYSRDEQYF
v_call: TRBV6-5
d_call: NA
clone_size: NA
j_call: TRBJ2-7

cdr3_nt: TGTGCCAGCAGCGTAGATCAGGGGGCTTATGGCTACACCTTC
cdr3_aa: CASSVDQGAYGYTF
v_call: TRBV9
d_call: TRBD1
clone_size: NA
j_call: TRBJ1-2

cdr3_nt: TGTGCCAGCTGGCGGGGCGGGGGTATCTACGAGCAGTACTTC
cdr3_aa: CASWRGGGIYEQYF
v_call: TRBV2
d_call: TRBD2
clone_size: NA
j_call: TRBJ2-7

cdr3_nt: TGCGCCAGCAGCCCGGGACAGGTCTCAGAAAAACTGTTTTTT
cdr3_aa: CASSPGQVSEKLFF
v_call: TRBV5-1
d_call: TRBD1
clone_size: NA
j_call: TRBJ1-4

cdr3_nt: TGTGCCAGCGCCAGCGGAAGCTCCTACAATGAGCAGTTCTTC
cdr3_aa: CASASGSSYNEQFF
v_call: TRBV3-1/TRBV3-2
d_call: NA
clone_size: once
j_call: TRBJ2-1

cdr3_nt: TGTGCCAGTAGTATCGTAGCGGGAAACATTCAGTACTTC
cdr3_aa: CASSIVAGNIQYF
v_call: TRBV19
d_call: TRBD2
clone_size: NA
j_call: TRBJ2-4

cdr3_nt: TGTGCCAGCAGTGGAGATGGAAACACCATATATTTT
cdr3_aa: CASSGDGNTIYF
v_call: TRBV2
d_call: NA
clone_size: NA
j_call: TRBJ1-3

cdr3_nt: TGTGCCAGCAGCCGGATAACAGGGATCGGGCGCTTGAACACTGAAGCTTTCTTT
cdr3_aa: CASSRITGIGRLNTEAFF
v_call: TRBV7-2
d_call: NA
clone_size: NA
j_call: TRBJ1-1

cdr3_nt: TGTGCCAGTAGTATCGGGGGGCCAGCTTTCTTT
cdr3_aa: CASSIGGPAFF
v_call: TRBV19
d_call: NA
clone_size: NA
j_call: TRBJ1-1

cdr3_nt: TGCGCCAGCAGCTTGGAGGGACTAGCCCTAGGGCAGTTCTTC
cdr3_aa: CASSLEGLALGQFF
v_call: TRBV5-1
d_call: TRBD2
clone_size: NA
j_call: TRBJ2-1

cdr3_nt: TGTGCCAGCAGCCCGGGACTAGCGGGAGGGCCGACTCAGTATTTT
cdr3_aa: CASSPGLAGGPTQYF
v_call: TRBV7-2
d_call: TRBD2
clone_size: NA
j_call: TRBJ2-3

cdr3_nt: TGTGCCAGCAGCTTAGGGCGGGGGGGGAGCACAGATACGCAGTATTTT
cdr3_aa: CASSLGRGGSTDTQYF
v_call: TRBV11-3
d_call: TRBD2
clone_size: once
j_call: TRBJ2-3

cdr3_nt: TGTGCCAGCTCACCCCTTCAGGGTCTTACCTACAATGAGCAGTTCTTC
cdr3_aa: CASSPLQGLTYNEQFF
v_call: TRBV18
d_call: NA
clone_size: NA
j_call: TRBJ2-1

cdr3_nt: TGTGCCAGCAGCGCCGGGGTGGCCTCCTACGAGCAGTACTTC
cdr3_aa: CASSAGVASYEQYF
v_call: TRBV9
d_call: NA
clone_size: NA
j_call: TRBJ2-7

cdr3_nt: TGTGCCAGCAGCCCAGGAGGGAGGTATGCTGGCTACACCTTC
cdr3_aa: CASSPGGRYAGYTF
v_call: TRBV7-2
d_call: NA
clone_size: once
j_call: TRBJ1-2

cdr3_nt: TGCGCCAGCAGCATTACTAGCGATGAGCAGTTCTTC
cdr3_aa: CASSITSDEQFF
v_call: TRBV5-1
d_call: TRBD2
clone_size: NA
j_call: TRBJ2-1

cdr3_nt: TGTGCCAGCAGCTCCGGACAGGGCACCTACGAGCAGTACTTC
cdr3_aa: CASSSGQGTYEQYF
v_call: TRBV5-6
d_call: TRBD1
clone_size: once
j_call: TRBJ2-7

cdr3_nt: TGTGCCAGCTCACCACGGGCTAGCGGGGCAGATACGCAGTATTTT
cdr3_aa: CASSPRASGADTQYF
v_call: TRBV18
d_call: TRBD2
clone_size: few
j_call: TRBJ2-3

cdr3_nt: TGTGCCATCAGTGGGGACAGGGGCTATGGCTACACCTTC
cdr3_aa: CAISGDRGYGYTF
v_call: TRBV10-3
d_call: TRBD1
clone_size: NA
j_call: TRBJ1-2

cdr3_nt: TGTGCCAGCAGTTTTAAGACAAGCTATGGCTACACCTTC
cdr3_aa: CASSFKTSYGYTF
v_call: TRBV12-3/TRBV12-4
d_call: NA
clone_size: NA
j_call: TRBJ1-2

cdr3_nt: TGTGCCAGCAGGACATCGGGGAATGAGCAGTTCTTC
cdr3_aa: CASRTSGNEQFF
v_call: TRBV12-3/TRBV12-4
d_call: NA
clone_size: NA
j_call: TRBJ2-1